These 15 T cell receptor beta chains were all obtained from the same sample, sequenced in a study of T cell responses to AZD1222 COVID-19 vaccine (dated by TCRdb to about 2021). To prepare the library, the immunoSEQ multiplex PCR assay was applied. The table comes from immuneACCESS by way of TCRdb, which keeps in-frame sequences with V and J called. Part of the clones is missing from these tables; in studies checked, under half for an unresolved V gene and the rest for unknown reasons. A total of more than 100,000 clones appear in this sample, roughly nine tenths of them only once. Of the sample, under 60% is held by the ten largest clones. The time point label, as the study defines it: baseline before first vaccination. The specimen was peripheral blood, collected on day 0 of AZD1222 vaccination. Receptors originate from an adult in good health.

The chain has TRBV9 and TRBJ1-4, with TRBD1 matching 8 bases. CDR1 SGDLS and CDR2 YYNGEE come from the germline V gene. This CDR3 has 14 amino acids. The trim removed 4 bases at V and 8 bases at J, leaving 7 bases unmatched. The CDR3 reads CASSKTGEGEKLFF. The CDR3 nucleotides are TGTGCCAGCAGCAAGACAGGGGAGGGGGAAAAACTGTTTTTT.

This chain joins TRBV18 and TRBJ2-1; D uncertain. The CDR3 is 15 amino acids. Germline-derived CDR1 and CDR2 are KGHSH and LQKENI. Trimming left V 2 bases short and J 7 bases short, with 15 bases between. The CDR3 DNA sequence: TGTGCCAGCTCACCATCCCTTTCCCCCTTGAATGAGCAGTTCTTC. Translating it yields CASSPSLSPLNEQFF.

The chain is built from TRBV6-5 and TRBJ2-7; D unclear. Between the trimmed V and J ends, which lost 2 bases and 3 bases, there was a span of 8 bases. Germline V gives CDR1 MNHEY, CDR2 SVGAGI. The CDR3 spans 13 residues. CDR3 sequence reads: CASSYGQHYEQYF. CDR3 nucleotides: TGTGCCAGCAGTTACGGCCAGCACTACGAGCAGTACTTC.

The chain's CDR3 is CASSVVGQAVGYTF. The CDR3 DNA is TGTGCCAGCAGCGTAGTGGGACAGGCGGTTGGCTACACCTTC. This chain links TRBV9 with TRBJ1-2; TRBD1 matches at 8 bases. Losses at the gene ends were 0 bases for V and 7 bases for J; bases not matched to a gene: 5. The V gene's germline CDR1 is SGDLS and CDR2 YYNGEE. The CDR3 covers 14 residues.

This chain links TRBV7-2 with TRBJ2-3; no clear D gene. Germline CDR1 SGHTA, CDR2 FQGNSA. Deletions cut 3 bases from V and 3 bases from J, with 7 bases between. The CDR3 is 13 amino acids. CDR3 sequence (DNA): TGTGCCAGCAGCTTGATTGCGACAGATACGCAGTATTTT. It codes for CASSLIATDTQYF. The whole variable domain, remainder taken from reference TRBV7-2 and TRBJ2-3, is GAGVSQSPSNKVTEKGKDVELRCDPISGHTALYWYRQSLGQGLEFLIYFQGNSAPDKSGLPSDRFSAERTGGSVSTLTIQRTQQEDSAVYLCASSLIATDTQYFGPGTRLTVL.

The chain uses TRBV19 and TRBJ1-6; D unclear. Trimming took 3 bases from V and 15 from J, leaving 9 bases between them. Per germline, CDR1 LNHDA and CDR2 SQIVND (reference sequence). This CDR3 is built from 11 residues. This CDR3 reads CASSIGTHLHF. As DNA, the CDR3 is TGTGCCAGTAGTATTGGAACGCACCTCCACTTT.

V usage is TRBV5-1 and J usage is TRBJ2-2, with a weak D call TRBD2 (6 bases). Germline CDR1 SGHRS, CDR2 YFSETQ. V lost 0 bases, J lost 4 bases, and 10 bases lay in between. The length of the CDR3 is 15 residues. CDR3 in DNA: TGCGCCAGCAGCTTGGGAGGCGGGGTCACCGGGGAGCTGTTTTTT. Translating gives CASSLGGGVTGELFF.

The CDR3 coding sequence is TGTGCCAGCAGATCTCAGGGGCCCGTAGCCATATATTTT. It specifies CASRSQGPVAIYF. The chain recombines TRBV6-5 with TRBJ1-3, with D tentatively TRBD1 (6 bases). The CDR3 consists of 13 residues. CDR1 and CDR2 from the germline V gene are MNHEY and SVGAGI. V shed 6 bases and J shed 11 bases, with 17 bases lying between them.

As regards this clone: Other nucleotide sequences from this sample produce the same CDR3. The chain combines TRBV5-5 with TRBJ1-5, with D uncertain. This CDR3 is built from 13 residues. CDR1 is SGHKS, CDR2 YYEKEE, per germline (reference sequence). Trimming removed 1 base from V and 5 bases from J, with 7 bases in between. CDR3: CASSLLWDQPQHF. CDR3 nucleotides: TGTGCCAGCAGCTTGCTCTGGGATCAGCCCCAGCATTTT.

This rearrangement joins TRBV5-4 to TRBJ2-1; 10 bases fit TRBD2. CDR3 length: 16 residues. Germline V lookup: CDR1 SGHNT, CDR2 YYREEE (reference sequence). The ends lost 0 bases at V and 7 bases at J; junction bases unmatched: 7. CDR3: CASSLEAGGPGNEQFF. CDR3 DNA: TGTGCCAGCAGCTTGGAAGCGGGAGGGCCGGGAAATGAGCAGTTCTTC.

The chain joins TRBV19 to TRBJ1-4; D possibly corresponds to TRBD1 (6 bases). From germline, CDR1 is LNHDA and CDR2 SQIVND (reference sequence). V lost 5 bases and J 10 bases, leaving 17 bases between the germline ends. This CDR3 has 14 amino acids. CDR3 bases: TGTGCCAGTAGTCTCGCACAGGGTAAAGGAAAACTGTTTTTT. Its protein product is CASSLAQGKGKLFF.

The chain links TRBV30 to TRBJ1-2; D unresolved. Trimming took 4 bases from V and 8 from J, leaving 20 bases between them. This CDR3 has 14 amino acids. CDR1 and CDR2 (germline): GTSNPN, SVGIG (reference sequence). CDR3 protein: CAWKLNSGTGGYTF. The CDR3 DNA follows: TGTGCCTGGAAACTTAACAGCGGAACGGGAGGCTACACCTTC.

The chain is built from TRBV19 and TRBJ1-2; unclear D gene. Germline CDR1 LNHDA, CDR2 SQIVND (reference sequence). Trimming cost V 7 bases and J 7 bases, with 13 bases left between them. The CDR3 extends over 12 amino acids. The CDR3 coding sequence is TGTGCCAGTACCCTAGGAAGTTCTGGCTACACCTTC. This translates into CASTLGSSGYTF.

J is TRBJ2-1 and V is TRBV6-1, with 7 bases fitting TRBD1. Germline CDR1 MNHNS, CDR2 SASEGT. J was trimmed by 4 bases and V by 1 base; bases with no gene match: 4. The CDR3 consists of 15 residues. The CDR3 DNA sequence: TGTGCCAGCAGTGAAGGGGGACAGAATTACAATGAGCAGTTCTTC. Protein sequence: CASSEGGQNYNEQFF.

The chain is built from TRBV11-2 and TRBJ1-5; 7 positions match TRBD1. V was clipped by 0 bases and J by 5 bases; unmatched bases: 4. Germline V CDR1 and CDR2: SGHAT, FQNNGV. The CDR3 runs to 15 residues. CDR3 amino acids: CASSLDRGGHQPQHF. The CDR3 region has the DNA TGTGCCAGCAGCTTAGACAGGGGGGGCCATCAGCCCCAGCATTTT.